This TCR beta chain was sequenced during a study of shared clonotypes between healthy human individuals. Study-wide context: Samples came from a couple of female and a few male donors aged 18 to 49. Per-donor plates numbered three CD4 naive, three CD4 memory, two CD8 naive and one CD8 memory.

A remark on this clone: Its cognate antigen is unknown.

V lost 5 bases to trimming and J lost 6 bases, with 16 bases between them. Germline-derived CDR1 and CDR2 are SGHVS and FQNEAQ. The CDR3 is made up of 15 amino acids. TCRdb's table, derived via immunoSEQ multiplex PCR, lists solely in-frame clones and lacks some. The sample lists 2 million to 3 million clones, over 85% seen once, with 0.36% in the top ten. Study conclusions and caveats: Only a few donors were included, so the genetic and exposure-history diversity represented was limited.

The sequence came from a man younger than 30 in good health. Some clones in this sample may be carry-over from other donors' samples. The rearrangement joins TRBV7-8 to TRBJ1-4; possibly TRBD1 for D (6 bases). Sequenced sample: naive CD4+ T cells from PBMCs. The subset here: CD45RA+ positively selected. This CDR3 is CASSPRHREDEKLFF. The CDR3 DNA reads TGTGCCAGCAGCCCTCGGCACAGGGAGGATGAAAAACTGTTTTTT.